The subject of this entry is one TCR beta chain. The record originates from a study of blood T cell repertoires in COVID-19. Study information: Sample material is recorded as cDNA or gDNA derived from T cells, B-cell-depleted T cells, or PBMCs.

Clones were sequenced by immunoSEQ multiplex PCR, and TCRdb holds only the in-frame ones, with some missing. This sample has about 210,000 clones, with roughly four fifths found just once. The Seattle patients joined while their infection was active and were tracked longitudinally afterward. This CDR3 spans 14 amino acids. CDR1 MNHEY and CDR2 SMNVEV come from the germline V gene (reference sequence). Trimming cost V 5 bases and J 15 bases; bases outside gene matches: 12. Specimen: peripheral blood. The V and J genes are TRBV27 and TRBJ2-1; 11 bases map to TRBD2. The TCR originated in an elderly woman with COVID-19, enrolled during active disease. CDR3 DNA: TGTGCCAGCAGTCAACCGGGACTAGCGGCCCCAGGGTTCTTC. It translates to CASSQPGLAAPGFF.